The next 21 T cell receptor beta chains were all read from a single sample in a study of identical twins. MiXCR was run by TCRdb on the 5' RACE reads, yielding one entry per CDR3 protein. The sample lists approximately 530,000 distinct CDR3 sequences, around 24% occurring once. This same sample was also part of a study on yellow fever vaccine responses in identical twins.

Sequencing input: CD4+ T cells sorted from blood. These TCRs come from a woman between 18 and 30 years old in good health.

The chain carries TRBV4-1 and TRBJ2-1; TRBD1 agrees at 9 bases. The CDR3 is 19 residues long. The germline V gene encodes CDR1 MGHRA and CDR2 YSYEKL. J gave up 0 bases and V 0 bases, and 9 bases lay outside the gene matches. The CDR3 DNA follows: TGCGCCAGCAGCCAAGATAGGGGACAGGGACGCCTCTCCTACAATGAGCAGTTCTTC. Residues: CASSQDRGQGRLSYNEQFF.

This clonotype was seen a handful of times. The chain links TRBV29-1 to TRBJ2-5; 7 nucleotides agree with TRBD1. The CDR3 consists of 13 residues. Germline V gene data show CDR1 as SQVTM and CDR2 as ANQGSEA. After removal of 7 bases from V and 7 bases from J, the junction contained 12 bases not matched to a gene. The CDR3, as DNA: TGCAGCGCCGAGGGACAGACCTTAAGGACCCAGTACTTC. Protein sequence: CSAEGQTLRTQYF.

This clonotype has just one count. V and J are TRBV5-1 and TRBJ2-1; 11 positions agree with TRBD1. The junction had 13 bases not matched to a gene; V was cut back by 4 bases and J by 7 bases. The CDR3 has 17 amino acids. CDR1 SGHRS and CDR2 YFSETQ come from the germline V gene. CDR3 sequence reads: CASSLEAVGTGGNEQFF. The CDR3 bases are TGCGCCAGCAGCCTGGAAGCGGTCGGGACAGGGGGAAATGAGCAGTTCTTC.

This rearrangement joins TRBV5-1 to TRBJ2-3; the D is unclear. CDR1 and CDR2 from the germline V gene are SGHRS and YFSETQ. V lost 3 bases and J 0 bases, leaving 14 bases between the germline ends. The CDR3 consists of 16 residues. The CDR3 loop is CASSSIGYASTDTQYF. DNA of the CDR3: TGCGCCAGCAGCTCCATCGGGTACGCTAGCACAGATACGCAGTATTTT.

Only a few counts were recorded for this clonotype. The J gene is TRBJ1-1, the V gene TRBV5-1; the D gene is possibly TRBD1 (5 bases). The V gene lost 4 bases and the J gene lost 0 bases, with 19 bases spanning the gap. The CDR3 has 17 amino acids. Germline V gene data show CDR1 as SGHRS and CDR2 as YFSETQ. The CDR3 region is CASSPTRVSLMNTEAFF. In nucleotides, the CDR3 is TGCGCCAGCAGCCCCACCAGGGTTTCCTTGATGAACACTGAAGCTTTCTTT.

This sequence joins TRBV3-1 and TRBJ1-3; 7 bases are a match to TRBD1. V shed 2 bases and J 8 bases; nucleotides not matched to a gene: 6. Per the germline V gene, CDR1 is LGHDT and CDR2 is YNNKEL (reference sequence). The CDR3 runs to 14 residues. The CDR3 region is CASSQSTGSDTIYF. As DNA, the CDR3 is TGTGCCAGCAGCCAATCGACAGGGTCGGACACCATATATTTT.

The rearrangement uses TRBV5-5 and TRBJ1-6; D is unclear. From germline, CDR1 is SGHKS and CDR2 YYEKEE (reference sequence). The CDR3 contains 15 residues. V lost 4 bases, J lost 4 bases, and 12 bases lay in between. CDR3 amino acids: CASSKDPGYNSPLHF. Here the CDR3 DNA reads TGTGCCAGCAGCAAAGATCCGGGATATAATTCACCCCTCCACTTT.

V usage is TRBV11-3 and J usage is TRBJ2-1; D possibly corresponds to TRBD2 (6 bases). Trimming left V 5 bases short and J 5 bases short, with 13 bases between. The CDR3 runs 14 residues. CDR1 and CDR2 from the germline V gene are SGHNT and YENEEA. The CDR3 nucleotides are TGTGCCAGCAGCGCCGGTCGGGGGAACAATGAGCAGTTCTTC. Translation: CASSAGRGNNEQFF.

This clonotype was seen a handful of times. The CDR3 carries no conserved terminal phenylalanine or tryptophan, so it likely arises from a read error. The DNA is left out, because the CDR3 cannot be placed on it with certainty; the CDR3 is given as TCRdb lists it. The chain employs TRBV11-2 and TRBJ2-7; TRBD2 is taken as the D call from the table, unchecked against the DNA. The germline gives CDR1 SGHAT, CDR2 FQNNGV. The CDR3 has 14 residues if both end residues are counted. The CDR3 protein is CASSLFTTSGSLSL.

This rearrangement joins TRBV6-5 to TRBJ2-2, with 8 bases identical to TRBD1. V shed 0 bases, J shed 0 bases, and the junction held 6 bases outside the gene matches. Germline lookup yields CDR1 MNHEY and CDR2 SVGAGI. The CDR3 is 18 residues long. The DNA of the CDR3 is TGTGCCAGCAGTTACTCGGGGCAGGGGGCCTCGAACACCGGGGAGCTGTTTTTT. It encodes CASSYSGQGASNTGELFF.

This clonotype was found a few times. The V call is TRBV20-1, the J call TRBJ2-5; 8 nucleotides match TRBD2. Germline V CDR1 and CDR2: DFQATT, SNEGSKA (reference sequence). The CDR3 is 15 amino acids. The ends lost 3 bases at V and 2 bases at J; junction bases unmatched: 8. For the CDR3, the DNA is TGCAGTGCTAGGTTGGAGGCTAGCGGGCAAGAGACCCAGTACTTC. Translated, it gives CSARLEASGQETQYF.

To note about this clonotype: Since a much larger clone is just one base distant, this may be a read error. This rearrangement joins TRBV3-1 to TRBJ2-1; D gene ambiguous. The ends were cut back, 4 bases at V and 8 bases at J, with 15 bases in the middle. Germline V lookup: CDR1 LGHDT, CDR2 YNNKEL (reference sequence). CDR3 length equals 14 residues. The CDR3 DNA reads TGTGCCAGCAGCCTGCAAGGGATCACTCATGAGCAGTTCTTC. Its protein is CASSLQGITHEQFF.

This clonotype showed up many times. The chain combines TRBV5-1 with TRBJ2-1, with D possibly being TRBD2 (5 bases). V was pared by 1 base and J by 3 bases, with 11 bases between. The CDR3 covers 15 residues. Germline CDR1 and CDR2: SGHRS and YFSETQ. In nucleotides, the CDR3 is TGCGCCAGCAGCTTGAGTCGGGGAGACTACAATGAGCAGTTCTTC. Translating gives CASSLSRGDYNEQFF.

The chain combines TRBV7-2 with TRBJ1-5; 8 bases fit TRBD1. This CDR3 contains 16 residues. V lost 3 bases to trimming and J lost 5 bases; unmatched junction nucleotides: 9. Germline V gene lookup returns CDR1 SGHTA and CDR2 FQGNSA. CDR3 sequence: CASSLVSGGADQPQHF. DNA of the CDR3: TGTGCCAGCAGCTTGGTTTCAGGGGGCGCAGATCAGCCCCAGCATTTT.

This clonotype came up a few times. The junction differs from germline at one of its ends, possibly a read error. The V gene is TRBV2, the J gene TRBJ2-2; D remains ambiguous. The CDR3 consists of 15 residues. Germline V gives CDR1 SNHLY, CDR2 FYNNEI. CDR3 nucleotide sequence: TGTGCCAGCAATGAAGGTCCAACACCCACCGGGGAGCTGTTTTTT. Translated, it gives CASNEGPTPTGELFF.

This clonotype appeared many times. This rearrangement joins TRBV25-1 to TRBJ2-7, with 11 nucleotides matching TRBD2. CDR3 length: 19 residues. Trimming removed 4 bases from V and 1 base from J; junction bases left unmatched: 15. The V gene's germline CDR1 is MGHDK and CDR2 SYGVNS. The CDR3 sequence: CASSGALKNWTSGSYEQYF. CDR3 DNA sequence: TGTGCCAGCAGTGGGGCGTTAAAGAATTGGACTAGCGGGTCCTACGAGCAGTACTTC.

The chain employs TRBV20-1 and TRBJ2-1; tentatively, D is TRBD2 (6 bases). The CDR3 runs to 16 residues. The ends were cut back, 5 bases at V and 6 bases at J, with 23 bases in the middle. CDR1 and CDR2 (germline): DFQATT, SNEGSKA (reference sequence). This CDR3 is CSAGAGRPPRGNEQFF. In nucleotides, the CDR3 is TGCAGTGCTGGAGCCGGGAGACCACCTAGGGGCAATGAGCAGTTCTTC.

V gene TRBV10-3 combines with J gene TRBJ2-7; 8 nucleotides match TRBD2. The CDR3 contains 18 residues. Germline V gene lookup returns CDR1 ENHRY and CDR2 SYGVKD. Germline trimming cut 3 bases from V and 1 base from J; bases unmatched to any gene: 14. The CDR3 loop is CAISDPGGSGILSYEQYF. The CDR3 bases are TGTGCCATCAGTGACCCCGGTGGTAGCGGGATTTTGTCCTACGAGCAGTACTTC.

This CDR3 is CASSSNTGLASYEQYF. The DNA of the CDR3 is TGTGCCAGCAGCTCTAATACGGGACTAGCTTCCTACGAGCAGTACTTC. The chain is built from TRBV5-6 and TRBJ2-7, with TRBD2 matching over 9 bases. CDR1 is SGHDT, CDR2 YYEEEE, per germline. The CDR3 spans 16 residues. With 3 bases clipped from V and 1 base from J, the junction kept 8 bases outside the gene matches.

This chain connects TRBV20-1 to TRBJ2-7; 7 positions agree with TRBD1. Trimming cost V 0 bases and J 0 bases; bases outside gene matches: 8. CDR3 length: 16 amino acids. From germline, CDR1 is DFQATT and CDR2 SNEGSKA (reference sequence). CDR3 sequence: CSARDPSRDSSYEQYV. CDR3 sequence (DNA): TGCAGTGCTAGAGACCCGTCCCGGGACAGCTCCTACGAGCAGTACGTC.

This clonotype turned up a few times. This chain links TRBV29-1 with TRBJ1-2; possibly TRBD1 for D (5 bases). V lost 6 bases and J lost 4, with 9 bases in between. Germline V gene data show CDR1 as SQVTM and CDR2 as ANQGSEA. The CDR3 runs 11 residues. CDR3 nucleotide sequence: TGCAGCGTATACGGGGGCTATGGCTACACCTTC. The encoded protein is CSVYGGYGYTF.